Sequencing of this T cell receptor beta chain was carried out in a study of identical twins. Study results and limitations: Models came in too low on out-of-frame TCR alpha sharing in monozygotic twins.

TCRdb redid the calling of the 5' RACE reads with MiXCR, one entry per CDR3 protein. The data contain approximately 890,000 distinct CDR3 sequences, over 9% of them singletons. This clonotype was seen a handful of times. Its antigen is currently unknown. These data were likewise used in another study, on yellow fever vaccine responses in identical twins.

The receptor's source is a woman aged 18-29 years in good health. The specimen sequenced was PBMCs.

CDR3 nucleotide sequence: TGTGCCAGCAGAAAATCGGGGGGACAAGCCTACGAGCAGTACTTC. Translation: CASRKSGGQAYEQYF. The genes are TRBV5-5 and TRBJ2-7, with D perhaps matching TRBD2 (7 bases). CDR3 length equals 15 residues. Per the germline V gene, CDR1 is SGHKS and CDR2 is YYEKEE (reference sequence). Trimming stripped 5 bases from V and 2 bases from J, with 17 bases between.